This entry lists 11 T cell receptor beta chains sequenced from one sample in a study of identical twins listed by TCRdb under 2016. To prepare the library, 5' RACE was applied. Data came from an Illumina HiSeq 2000. The raw public reads went through TCRdb reprocessing: fastp at Q25, MiXCR clone calling, in-frame beta chains kept. Identical CDR3 protein sequences are pooled into one entry, listed with their most common genes and DNA. The sample table contains roughly 200,000 distinct CDR3 sequences; only one count was recorded for roughly 15% of them. Clones ranked in the top ten supply around 40% of the sample. This sample was shared with a second study, whose subject was T cells expressing NK-cell markers.

Material: CD8+ T cells sorted from blood. All receptors derive from a young woman in good health.

This clonotype was picked up a small number of times. The J gene is TRBJ1-1, the V gene TRBV7-9; possible D gene TRBD1, 6 bases. Germline V gives CDR1 SEHNR, CDR2 FQNEAQ (reference sequence). The CDR3 has 14 amino acids. V was clipped by 4 bases and J by 3 bases, with 12 bases between them. CDR3 sequence: CASSSEKGDTEAFF. The CDR3, as DNA: TGTGCCAGCAGCTCTGAGAAGGGGGACACTGAAGCTTTCTTT.

The chain is built from TRBV7-9 and TRBJ1-1; D call uncertain. Between the trimmed V and J ends, which lost 7 bases and 5 bases, there was a span of 14 bases. CDR3 length: 13 amino acids. Germline values: CDR1 SEHNR, CDR2 FQNEAQ (reference sequence). The CDR3 nucleotides read TGTGCCAGCACTCCGCCGGGAGGGACTGAAGCTTTCTTT. Protein sequence: CASTPPGGTEAFF.

This clonotype was observed many times. The chain has TRBV9 and TRBJ2-1; D is uncertain. CDR1 and CDR2 from the germline V gene are SGDLS and YYNGEE. V was trimmed by 0 bases and J by 10 bases, leaving 5 bases between them. This CDR3 has 11 residues. The CDR3 nucleotides read TGTGCCAGCAGCGTAGATGGAGAGCAGTTCTTC. Translation gives CASSVDGEQFF.

The table lists this clonotype with a few counts. CDR3 sequence reads: CASSQDSAGYYNEQFF. CDR3 coding DNA: TGTGCCAGCAGCCAAGACTCAGCGGGGTACTACAATGAGCAGTTCTTC. This chain connects TRBV14 to TRBJ2-1, with 7 positions matching TRBD2. Trimming cost V 0 bases and J 3 bases; bases outside gene matches: 5. CDR1 SGHDN and CDR2 FVKESK come from the germline V gene. The CDR3 length is 16 residues. The full variable domain, in which reference TRBV14 and TRBJ2-1 provide the parts outside the CDR3, is EAGVTQFPSHSVIEKGQTVTLRCDPISGHDNLYWYRRVMGKEIKFLLHFVKESKQDESGMPNNRFLAERTGGTYSTLKVQPAELEDSGVYFCASSQDSAGYYNEQFFGPGTRLTVL.

This clonotype was counted a few times. The chain has TRBV2 and TRBJ2-1; D not certain. The ends were cut back, 2 bases at V and 7 bases at J, with 3 bases in the middle. The CDR3 covers 11 residues. CDR1 and CDR2 (germline): SNHLY, FYNNEI. The CDR3 is CASSELNEQFF. The CDR3 nucleotides are TGTGCCAGCAGTGAATTGAATGAGCAGTTCTTC.

Only a few counts were recorded for this clonotype. V is TRBV7-2 and J is TRBJ2-7; D is perhaps TRBD1 (5 bases). V lost 1 base and J 7 bases, leaving 11 bases between the germline ends. This CDR3 region has 13 residues. Per germline, CDR1 SGHTA and CDR2 FQGNSA. The CDR3 is CASSLGGSGEQYF. In nucleotides, the CDR3 is TGTGCCAGCAGCTTAGGGGGCTCTGGGGAGCAGTACTTC.

The genes are TRBV11-2 and TRBJ2-3; 10 nucleotides line up with TRBD2. Germline-derived CDR1 and CDR2 are SGHAT and FQNNGV. CDR3 length: 15 residues. The junction had 9 bases not matched to a gene; V was cut back by 3 bases and J by 9 bases. CDR3 amino acids: CASSLGLAGVGTQYF. Here the CDR3 DNA reads TGTGCCAGCAGCTTGGGGCTAGCGGGGGTTGGGACGCAGTATTTT. The full variable domain, its missing parts supplied by reference TRBV11-2 and TRBJ2-3, is EAGVAQSPRYKIIEKRQSVAFWCNPISGHATLYWYQQILGQGPKLLIQFQNNGVVDDSQLPKDRFSAERLKGVDSTLKIQPAKLEDSAVYLCASSLGLAGVGTQYFGPGTRLTVL.

This clonotype was picked up a small number of times. V usage is TRBV27 and J usage is TRBJ2-5; no definite D call. CDR1 is MNHEY and CDR2 is SMNVEV in the germline V gene (reference sequence). V was pared by 6 bases and J by 2 bases, with 10 bases between. The CDR3 runs to 13 residues. The CDR3 loop reads CASRPSLQETQYF. The CDR3 DNA follows: TGTGCCAGCAGGCCATCACTACAAGAGACCCAGTACTTC.

The table lists this clonotype with a few counts. The V and J genes are TRBV20-1 and TRBJ2-3; the D is unclear. Germline values: CDR1 DFQATT, CDR2 SNEGSKA (reference sequence). CDR3 length: 11 amino acids. The V end was cut by 6 bases, the J end by 2 bases, with 6 bases between. The CDR3 DNA reads as TGCAGTGCCCCTCACACAGATACGCAGTATTTT. Protein product: CSAPHTDTQYF.

The V call is TRBV18, the J call TRBJ2-1, with D unclear. V was cut by 2 bases and J by 7 bases, with 9 bases left in between. There are 13 residues in the CDR3. Germline V gene lookup returns CDR1 KGHSH and CDR2 LQKENI. CDR3: CASSPVTGNEQFF. The CDR3 DNA is TGTGCCAGCTCACCAGTCACCGGAAATGAGCAGTTCTTC.

This clonotype was recorded a few times. The chain joins TRBV20-1 to TRBJ2-7; 11 bases agree with TRBD1. The germline V gene encodes CDR1 DFQATT and CDR2 SNEGSKA (reference sequence). The CDR3 totals 14 residues. With 6 bases clipped from V and 7 bases from J, the junction kept 11 bases outside the gene matches. CDR3 protein: CSASRGDRGFEQYF. The CDR3 coding sequence is TGCAGTGCCAGCCGAGGGGACAGGGGGTTTGAGCAGTACTTC.